Listed below are T cell receptor beta chains from one sample, sequenced in a study of blood T cell repertoires in COVID-19. TCRdb's table, derived via immunoSEQ multiplex PCR, lists solely in-frame clones and lacks some. Of hundreds of thousands of clones in the sample, approximately 78% are singletons; the top ten hold about 10%. The sequenced material came from peripheral blood. These receptors originate from a woman at least 80 years old with acute or convalescent COVID-19. Each CDR3 is given with its conserved first and last residue. Each record gives: V gene, J gene, CDR3 protein.

TRBV18	TRBJ1-2	CASSSQGGSYGYTF
TRBV9	TRBJ1-4	CASSRDREANEKLFF
TRBV3-1/TRBV3-2	TRBJ2-2	CASSQVAMNTGELFF
TRBV10-3	TRBJ2-2	CAISGDRATGELFF
TRBV16	TRBJ2-1	CASSLSRSYNEQFF
TRBV7-2	TRBJ1-1	CASSSLEAAEAFF
TRBV7-3	TRBJ2-2	CASSPQGTGELFF
TRBV28	TRBJ1-6	CASSQAPTGDLFNNSPLHF
TRBV2	TRBJ2-3	CASSETDGGTDTQYF
TRBV10-3	TRBJ2-1	CAISELAGNEQFF
TRBV6-7	TRBJ1-4	CASRESESQAEKLFF
TRBV19	TRBJ2-2	CASSISLLAGNKYGELFF
TRBV24-1	TRBJ2-2	CATSDSPLAGGRTGELFF
TRBV18	TRBJ1-1	CASSQGGARAVNTEAFF
TRBV19	TRBJ1-5	CASSQGQGEVGQPQHF
TRBV19	TRBJ1-1	CASSPPRQGRNTEAFF
TRBV3-1/TRBV3-2	TRBJ2-2	CASSVHGKSGTGELFF